The clone carrying this T cell receptor beta chain was recorded many times. The data were obtained in a study of CD8+CD57+ T cells in acquired aplastic anemia. Germline CDR1 SGHRS, CDR2 YFSETQ. V dropped 4 bases and J dropped 2 bases, with 12 bases sitting between them. The CDR3 is made up of 14 amino acids. The use of genomic DNA as template underpinned the TCR beta VDJ and CDR3 profiling. TCRdb re-analysed the reads in MiXCR, keeping a single row per CDR3 protein. The sample yields under 200,000 distinct CDR3 sequences, 35% to 55% seen once. This sequence was found in a human donor in good health. Sequenced sample: sorted CD4+, CD8+, or CD8+CD57+ T cells (not recorded which) from PBMCs. V usage is TRBV5-1 and J usage is TRBJ1-2; D uncertain. CDR3 nucleotides: TGCGCCAGCAGCGCCTCGAGGGAGAACTATGGCTACACCTTC. This translates into CASSASRENYGYTF.